This T cell receptor beta chain was recovered during a study of blood T cells in healthy people across ages. Study results and limitations: TCR beta diversity, measured per million T cells, fell in a roughly linear way with age.

About this clonotype: Its antigen is not identified. Being one base from a much bigger clone, this may be a read error.

The CDR3 has 16 amino acids. V dropped 5 bases and J dropped 6; count of bases not matched to a gene: 15. Primed by a sample-barcoded 5' primer and a J-beta primer mix, a second PCR proceeded for roughly 7 to 11 cycles. Individual samples furnished no less than 3 million CDR3-containing paired-end reads apiece. TCRdb re-called the 5' RACE reads through MiXCR, storing one row per CDR3 protein. The data show hundreds of thousands of distinct CDR3 sequences, less than 35% seen once. The sequencing sample was made of blood. The chain uses TRBV12-3 or TRBV12-4 and TRBJ2-5; 7 nucleotides agree with TRBD2. The TCR comes from a woman of 80 years or more in good health. For the CDR3, the DNA is TGTGCCAGCAGTCTAGGGACTAACGGGGCCCAGAAGACCCAGTACTTC. This gives the protein CASSLGTNGAQKTQYF.